The 11 T cell receptor beta chains listed next were all sequenced from one sample in a study of T cell changes during pregnancy in multiple sclerosis. Data came from immunoSEQ multiplex PCR; TCRdb stores just in-frame clones and leaves some out. Counted here are 35,000 or so clones, 88% occurring once; the ten biggest clones make up 1.2%. The sequencing here drew on CD4+ T cells from peripheral blood mononuclear cells, taken before pregnancy. The receptors were sampled from a female donor with multiple sclerosis, enrolled in a pregnancy study.

The V gene is TRBV10-3, the J gene TRBJ2-3; 8 bases are shared with TRBD1. Germline lookup yields CDR1 ENHRY and CDR2 SYGVKD. With V trimmed by 4 bases and J by 4 bases, 7 bases remained unmatched. This CDR3 spans 15 amino acids. The CDR3 DNA follows: TGTGCCATCAGTGGATCTGGGACAGGCGCAGATACGCAGTATTTT. It specifies CAISGSGTGADTQYF.

This chain uses TRBV6-1 with TRBJ1-5; D might be TRBD1 (6 bases). CDR1 and CDR2 (germline): MNHNS, SASEGT. Trimming shortened V by 0 bases and J by 7 bases, and 13 bases separated the two germline ends. The CDR3 contains 15 residues. CDR3 protein: CASSEAPGVRQPQHF. The CDR3 DNA sequence: TGTGCCAGCAGTGAAGCGCCAGGGGTCAGGCAGCCCCAGCATTTT.

V usage is TRBV25-1 and J usage is TRBJ2-3; 7 nucleotides line up with TRBD1. This CDR3 comprises 15 residues. With V trimmed by 1 base and J by 5 bases, 6 bases remained unmatched. Germline assignment: CDR1 MGHDK and CDR2 SYGVNS. CDR3 in amino acids: CASSEWGTEKDTQYF. In DNA form, the CDR3 reads TGTGCCAGCAGTGAATGGGGGACAGAAAAAGATACGCAGTATTTT.

The V call is TRBV27, the J call TRBJ2-7; 12 nucleotides match TRBD1. V shed 9 bases and J 6 bases; nucleotides not matched to a gene: 12. CDR1 and CDR2 (germline): MNHEY, SMNVEV (reference sequence). The CDR3 has 15 amino acids. The CDR3 loop is CARPGRGQGASEQYF. The CDR3 bases are TGTGCCAGACCCGGCCGGGGACAGGGGGCGTCCGAGCAGTACTTC.

V is TRBV18 and J is TRBJ2-5, with 10 bases lining up with TRBD2. V was pared by 0 bases and J by 9 bases, with 4 bases of the junction left unmatched. This CDR3 is 14 amino acids long. Per the germline V gene, CDR1 is KGHSH and CDR2 is LQKENI. The CDR3 loop is CASSPPTAGGAQYF. CDR3 DNA: TGTGCCAGCTCACCACCAACAGCGGGGGGGGCCCAGTACTTC.

V usage is TRBV28 and J usage is TRBJ2-4, with a weak D call TRBD1 (5 bases). The length of the CDR3 is 15 residues. The germline V and J ends were trimmed by 6 bases and 0 bases, with 12 bases remaining between them. Germline V lookup: CDR1 MDHEN, CDR2 SYDVKM. The CDR3 bases are TGTGCCAGCAGCCCGCAGGGCATAGCCAAAAACATTCAGTACTTC. It is translated as CASSPQGIAKNIQYF.

Here the CDR3 reads CATLVREDPLTEQFF. The CDR3 coding sequence is TGTGCCACCCTGGTACGGGAGGATCCCCTTACCGAGCAGTTCTTC. The V gene is TRBV10-3, the J gene TRBJ2-1, with 7 positions matching TRBD2. CDR1 and CDR2 from the germline V gene are ENHRY and SYGVKD. This CDR3 has 15 amino acids. The J segment lost 10 bases and the V segment lost 10 bases, leaving 19 bases of the junction unmatched.

With respect to this clone: One junction end disagrees with the germline gene, perhaps due to a read error. The chain employs TRBV7-7 and TRBJ2-3; maybe TRBD2 (7 bases). This CDR3 has 14 amino acids. CDR1 and CDR2 (germline): SSHAT, FNYEAQ (reference sequence). Here the CDR3 DNA reads TGTGCTAGCAGCTTAGGGGGGGAATTGGATACGCAGTATTTT. Its protein is CASSLGGELDTQYF.

This clone was detected only a few times. J is TRBJ1-1 and V is TRBV28, with D hard to call. CDR1 and CDR2 from the germline V gene are MDHEN and SYDVKM. The V gene lost 6 bases and the J gene lost 1 base, with 12 bases spanning the gap. The CDR3 is 14 residues long. CDR3 sequence (DNA): TGTGCCAGCAGACAAACCCGGGGGAACACTGAAGCTTTCTTT. As protein: CASRQTRGNTEAFF. Based on the CDR3 plus reference TRBV28 and TRBJ1-1, the full variable domain is DVKVTQSSRYLVKRTGEKVFLECVQDMDHENMFWYRQDPGLGLRLIYFSYDVKMKEKGDIPEGYSVSREKKERFSLILESASTNQTSMYLCASRQTRGNTEAFFGQGTRLTVV.

V usage is TRBV27 and J usage is TRBJ1-1, with 8 bases lining up with TRBD1. The ends lost 6 bases at V and 0 bases at J; junction bases unmatched: 6. CDR1 MNHEY and CDR2 SMNVEV come from the germline V gene (reference sequence). The CDR3 contains 15 residues. The CDR3 region has the DNA TGTGCCAGCAGGCGACAGGGGAGGGTGAACACTGAAGCTTTCTTT. It codes for CASRRQGRVNTEAFF.

This clone was detected once. The CDR3 is CASSHPGGRGGRVAGELFF. Written as DNA, the CDR3 is TGTGCCAGCAGTCACCCGGGGGGCAGAGGCGGGAGAGTGGCCGGGGAGCTGTTTTTT. The chain carries TRBV28 and TRBJ2-2; maybe TRBD2 (7 bases). The CDR3 is 19 residues long. Germline CDR1 is MDHEN and CDR2 is SYDVKM. Trimming left V 5 bases short and J 6 bases short, with 28 bases between.